This entry lists 2 T cell receptor beta chains sequenced from one sample in a study of T cells in Graves' hyperthyroidism and ophthalmopathy. Using RNA transcripts as the source, TCR beta CDR3 regions were amplified. TCR CDR3 underwent first-round RT-PCR with the HTBI primer set. In TCRdb, the multiplex PCR reads were re-called with MiXCR into one record per CDR3 protein. The repertoire includes fewer than 650,000 distinct CDR3 sequences, roughly 14% of them detected once, and more than 5% sits in the top ten. Sample: blood. The receptors originated from a woman aged 30 to 39 with Graves' hyperthyroidism that later progressed to Graves' ophthalmopathy.

This chain links TRBV20-1 with TRBJ2-7, with 11 bases matching TRBD2. CDR1 and CDR2 (germline): DFQATT, SNEGSKA (reference sequence). Trimming took 3 bases from V and 3 from J; bases not matched to a gene: 10. There are 16 residues in the CDR3. CDR3 amino acids: CSARETLAGVRYEQYF. The CDR3, as DNA: TGCAGTGCTAGGGAGACACTAGCGGGAGTTCGCTACGAGCAGTACTTC.

This clonotype has a count of ten or more. This chain connects TRBV3-1 to TRBJ1-5; tentative D call: TRBD1 (6 bases). The CDR3 sequence is 15 residues long. V was cut by 1 base and J by 5 bases, with 12 bases left in between. Germline V gives CDR1 LGHDT, CDR2 YNNKEL (reference sequence). The CDR3 here is CASSQGDINYQPQHF. CDR3 nucleotides: TGTGCCAGCAGCCAAGGGGACATTAACTATCAGCCCCAGCATTTT.